Below, 8 T cell receptor beta chains from the same sample are listed, as sequenced in a study of OX40 agonist ivuxolimab in advanced cancers. The library was produced with the immunoSEQ multiplex PCR assay. TCRdb limited this immuneACCESS table to in-frame rearrangements with V and J called. A share of clones is missing; checked studies link under half to unresolved V genes, and the rest is unexplained. This sample gives more than 60,000 clones in total; 85% of them show up just once. The ten largest clonotypes hold 3.5% to 4% of the sample. Here the sequenced sample was CD4+ or CD8+ T cells sorted from blood, taken in a trial of the OX40 agonist ivuxolimab. The receptors were gathered from an adult with an advanced solid tumor such as melanoma, head and neck, liver or kidney cancer.

A few counts support this clone. The rearrangement uses TRBV6-5 and TRBJ1-3; no firm D call. The CDR3 is 13 residues long. The germline V gene encodes CDR1 MNHEY and CDR2 SVGAGI. The V end was cut by 7 bases, the J end by 3 bases, with 10 bases between. CDR3 in DNA: TGTGCCAGCACCCTCGGTGGTGGAAACACCATATATTTT. Protein: CASTLGGGNTIYF.

This clone was recorded once. The chain joins TRBV5-5 to TRBJ1-1; 8 bases are a match to TRBD1. In germline, CDR1 is SGHKS, CDR2 YYEKEE (reference sequence). This CDR3 comprises 15 residues. The V segment lost 2 bases and the J segment 5 bases; nucleotides outside the gene matches: 8. CDR3 in amino acids: CASSFNPGGDTEAFF. CDR3 nucleotide sequence: TGTGCCAGCAGCTTCAACCCAGGGGGCGATACTGAAGCTTTCTTT.

This clone was recorded once. This CDR3 is also generated by other DNA sequences in the sample. This chain uses TRBV11-3 with TRBJ2-3; 8 bases match TRBD2. The CDR3 runs to 15 residues. V dropped 5 bases and J dropped 2; count of bases not matched to a gene: 6. In germline, CDR1 is SGHNT, CDR2 YENEEA. In DNA form, the CDR3 reads TGTGCCAGCAGCCTCGGGGGGGCCCCCACAGATACGCAGTATTTT. Protein sequence: CASSLGGAPTDTQYF.

On this clone: Mismatch with germline at one junction end may stem from a read error. V and J are TRBV29-1 and TRBJ1-1, with D hard to call. The germline gives CDR1 SQVTM, CDR2 ANQGSEA. This CDR3 spans 12 amino acids. The chain's CDR3 is CGVVLWNTEAFF. Written as DNA, the CDR3 is TGCGGCGTTGTCTTATGGAACACTGAAGCTTTCTTT.

Here the CDR3 DNA reads TGTGCCAGCAGTTTCACAGGCTACCTACTAGCCAAAAACATTCAGTACTTC. Its protein is CASSFTGYLLAKNIQYF. J is TRBJ2-4 and V is TRBV27; D perhaps matches TRBD1 (5 bases). Germline V lookup: CDR1 MNHEY, CDR2 SMNVEV (reference sequence). CDR3 length equals 17 residues. Between the trimmed V and J ends, which lost 3 bases and 0 bases, there was a span of 15 bases.

The rearrangement joins TRBV27 to TRBJ2-7; 8 bases are a match to TRBD1. Germline loops: CDR1 MNHEY, CDR2 SMNVEV (reference sequence). The CDR3 is 11 amino acids. Trimming at V came to 5 bases and at J to 6 bases, leaving 0 bases not matched to a gene. CDR3 protein: CASSTGGEQYF. For the CDR3, the DNA is TGTGCCAGCAGTACAGGGGGCGAGCAGTACTTC.

This rearrangement joins TRBV27 to TRBJ2-1; maybe TRBD2 (7 bases). Germline values: CDR1 MNHEY, CDR2 SMNVEV (reference sequence). The V end lost 5 bases, the J end lost 15 bases, and 23 bases lay between the germline ends. The CDR3 loop spans 14 amino acids. The CDR3 region is CASSPPGEGGARFF. In DNA, the CDR3 is TGTGCCAGCAGTCCCCCGGGGGAAGGGGGGGCCCGGTTCTTC.

This clone was seen a single time. J is TRBJ1-1 and V is TRBV6-5; D may be TRBD1 (6 bases). This CDR3 is 12 amino acids long. Germline lookup yields CDR1 MNHEY and CDR2 SVGAGI. V was pared by 10 bases and J by 3 bases, with 12 bases between. CDR3: CATAGGYTEAFF. Written as DNA, the CDR3 is TGTGCCACCGCGGGGGGCTACACTGAAGCTTTCTTT.